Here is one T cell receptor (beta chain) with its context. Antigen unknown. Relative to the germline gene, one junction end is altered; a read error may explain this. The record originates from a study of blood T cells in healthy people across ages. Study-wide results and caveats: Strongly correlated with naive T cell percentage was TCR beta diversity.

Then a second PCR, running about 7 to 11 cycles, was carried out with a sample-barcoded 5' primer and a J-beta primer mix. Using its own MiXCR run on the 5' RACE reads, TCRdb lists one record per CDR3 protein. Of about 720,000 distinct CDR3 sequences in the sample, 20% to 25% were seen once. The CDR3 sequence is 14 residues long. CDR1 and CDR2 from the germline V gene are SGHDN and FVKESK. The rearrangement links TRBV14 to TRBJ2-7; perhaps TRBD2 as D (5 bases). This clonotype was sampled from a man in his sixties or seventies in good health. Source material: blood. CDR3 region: CANSPDPRVNEQYF. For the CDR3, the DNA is TGTGCCAACAGCCCCGACCCGAGGGTCAACGAGCAGTACTTC. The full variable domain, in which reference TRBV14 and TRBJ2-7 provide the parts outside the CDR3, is EAGVTQFPSHSVIEKGQTVTLRCDPISGHDNLYWYRRVMGKEIKFLLHFVKESKQDESGMPNNRFLAERTGGTYSTLKVQPAELEDSGVYFCANSPDPRVNEQYFGPGTRLTVT.